The clone carrying this T cell receptor beta chain was seen at least ten times. The 5'RACE template-switching step produced TCR cDNA and added a universal primer site and UMIs. TCRdb processed the 5' RACE reads anew with MiXCR; each CDR3 protein has one entry. The sample lists about 210,000 distinct CDR3 sequences; under 3.5% were seen once. This entry comes from a study of T cells after yellow fever vaccination. Turning to the study itself: Researchers used SMART-Seq v4 Ultra Low Input to prepare fractions that had low cell numbers.

The sample in question was CD4+ T cells sorted from PBMCs, obtained 10 days after the yellow fever booster vaccination. This clonotype was sampled from a man aged 18 to 30 who received the YFV17D yellow fever vaccine.

In DNA form, the CDR3 reads TGCAGTGCAGCACAGGGAGGGGGGGACTATGGCTACACCTTC. Its translation: CSAAQGGGDYGYTF. The chain uses TRBV20-1 and TRBJ1-2; TRBD1 might be the D (6 bases). Germline V CDR1 and CDR2: DFQATT, SNEGSKA (reference sequence). The CDR3 runs 14 residues. V was trimmed by 6 bases and J by 3 bases, leaving 17 bases between them.